Listed here are 15 T cell receptor beta chains from one sample, sequenced in a study of cytomegalovirus exposure and HLA in healthy donors. Amplification used 60 Vbeta primers and 13 Jbeta primers. Here immunoSEQ multiplex PCR was the method, and the copy in TCRdb shows in-frame clones only, minus some. The sample contains 150,000 to 200,000 clones, roughly 80% of which appear only once. The sample consisted of PBMCs. The receptors come from a male donor in good health and CMV-seronegative.

The chain carries TRBV6-5 and TRBJ2-4; D is uncertain. CDR3 length: 15 amino acids. Germline CDR1 reads MNHEY; CDR2 reads SVGAGI. The ends were cut back, 5 bases at V and 6 bases at J, with 17 bases in the middle. CDR3 nucleotides: TGTGCCAGCAGTCCTAGACGAACCCTGGGAAACATTCAGTACTTC. Translating gives CASSPRRTLGNIQYF.

J is TRBJ1-6 and V is TRBV27, with 8 positions matching TRBD1. The CDR3 spans 16 residues. Losses at the gene ends were 8 bases for V and 10 bases for J; bases not matched to a gene: 16. Germline CDR1 and CDR2: MNHEY and SMNVEV (reference sequence). The CDR3 sequence is CASGPIIGQGHSPLHF. DNA of the CDR3: TGTGCCAGCGGTCCCATAATTGGACAGGGCCACTCACCCCTCCACTTT.

The chain links TRBV5-6 to TRBJ1-2; D remains unclear. The CDR3 totals 15 residues. Germline CDR1 SGHDT, CDR2 YYEEEE. V lost 5 bases, J lost 6 bases, and 20 bases lay in between. The CDR3 sequence is CASRLRGRASNGYTF. The CDR3 DNA is TGTGCCAGCAGATTAAGAGGCAGAGCTTCCAATGGCTACACCTTC.

This sequence joins TRBV27 and TRBJ1-2; D is ambiguous. The CDR3 runs 15 residues. V gave up 5 bases and J gave up 4 bases, with 17 bases separating them. Germline CDR1 and CDR2: MNHEY and SMNVEV (reference sequence). The CDR3: CASSLEARPSYGYTF. As DNA, the CDR3 is TGTGCCAGCAGTCTGGAGGCACGGCCGTCCTATGGCTACACCTTC.

CDR3 residues: CASSYGDNSYEQYF. The CDR3 nucleotides are TGTGCCAGCAGTTATGGGGACAACTCCTACGAGCAGTACTTC. The chain uses TRBV6-5 and TRBJ2-7; weak D call: TRBD1 (6 bases). CDR1 MNHEY and CDR2 SVGAGI come from the germline V gene. V was shortened by 3 bases and J by 0 bases, with 9 bases between the two germline ends. This CDR3 comprises 14 residues.

The chain combines TRBV6-5 with TRBJ2-7; 8 bases fit TRBD1. This CDR3 is built from 14 residues. Germline CDR1 reads MNHEY; CDR2 reads SVGAGI. Trimming cost V 2 bases and J 7 bases; bases outside gene matches: 7. The CDR3 region has the DNA TGTGCCAGCAGTTACGAACAGGGGGTACGTGAGCAGTACTTC. Protein sequence: CASSYEQGVREQYF.

The chain uses TRBV28 and TRBJ2-2; D is undetermined. The V end was cut by 2 bases, the J end by 4 bases, with 5 bases between. CDR3 length: 13 amino acids. CDR1 MDHEN and CDR2 SYDVKM come from the germline V gene. The CDR3: CASSLSFTGELFF. The CDR3 DNA sequence: TGTGCCAGCAGTTTAAGCTTCACCGGGGAGCTGTTTTTT.

The V and J genes are TRBV10-3 and TRBJ1-1; D ambiguous. The germline V and J ends were trimmed by 4 bases and 5 bases, with 11 bases remaining between them. Germline CDR1 reads ENHRY; CDR2 reads SYGVKD. This CDR3 comprises 13 residues. The CDR3 is CAISARSDTEAFF. CDR3 nucleotides: TGTGCCATCAGTGCGCGGTCTGATACTGAAGCTTTCTTT.

The V and J genes are TRBV25-1 and TRBJ2-7; a weak D match, TRBD1 (6 bases). The CDR3 has 12 amino acids. V lost 6 bases and J lost 4, with 10 bases in between. The V gene's germline CDR1 is MGHDK and CDR2 SYGVNS. CDR3 residues: CASRDRAYEQYF. The CDR3 DNA reads TGTGCCAGCAGGGACAGAGCTTACGAGCAGTACTTC.

The chain carries TRBV5-8 and TRBJ2-5; 11 bases line up with TRBD1. V dropped 5 bases and J dropped 4; count of bases not matched to a gene: 7. CDR3 length: 15 residues. Germline CDR1 reads SGHTS; CDR2 reads YDEGEE. The CDR3: CASSKDRGRGETQYF. CDR3 coding DNA: TGTGCCAGCAGTAAGGACAGGGGGCGCGGAGAGACCCAGTACTTC.

The rearrangement links TRBV4-2 to TRBJ2-4; TRBD2 agrees at 10 bases. The CDR3 is 15 amino acids. V was pared by 3 bases and J by 9 bases, with 8 bases of the junction left unmatched. In germline, CDR1 is LGHNA, CDR2 YNFKEQ. CDR3 region: CASSHTGTSDGIQYF. CDR3 DNA sequence: TGTGCCAGCAGCCATACCGGGACTAGCGACGGCATTCAGTACTTC.

V and J are TRBV7-3 and TRBJ2-3; 9 nucleotides agree with TRBD2. V shed 5 bases and J 4 bases; nucleotides not matched to a gene: 10. This CDR3 spans 16 amino acids. Germline lookup yields CDR1 SGHTA and CDR2 FQGTGA. The CDR3 nucleotides are TGTGCCAGCAGCCCAGGGGCTAGCGGGACCCCAGATACGCAGTATTTT. Amino acid sequence: CASSPGASGTPDTQYF.

The chain's CDR3 is CASSLVGDRGPYNEQFF. The DNA for the CDR3 is TGTGCCAGCAGCTTGGTGGGGGACAGGGGACCCTACAATGAGCAGTTCTTC. This chain links TRBV5-6 with TRBJ2-1; TRBD1 matches at 10 bases. V was clipped by 0 bases and J by 2 bases; unmatched bases: 5. This CDR3 is 17 amino acids long. Germline values: CDR1 SGHDT, CDR2 YYEEEE.

This clone has a handful of counts. This rearrangement joins TRBV29-1 to TRBJ1-1; D gene ambiguous. The CDR3 is 13 amino acids. V lost 5 bases and J 1 base, leaving 11 bases between the germline ends. Per the germline V gene, CDR1 is SQVTM and CDR2 is ANQGSEA. The CDR3 region is CSVRAQENTEAFF. In DNA, the CDR3 is TGCAGCGTTCGCGCCCAGGAGAACACTGAAGCTTTCTTT. The whole variable domain, remainder taken from reference TRBV29-1 and TRBJ1-1, is SAVISQKPSRDICQRGTSLTIQCQVDSQVTMMFWYRQQPGQSLTLIATANQGSEATYESGFVIDKFPISRPNLTFSTLTVSNMSPEDSSIYLCSVRAQENTEAFFGQGTRLTVV.

The chain recombines TRBV11-2 with TRBJ2-5; TRBD2 agrees at 8 bases. The CDR3 has 14 amino acids. CDR1 and CDR2 (germline): SGHAT, FQNNGV. With 4 bases clipped from V and 5 bases from J, the junction kept 6 bases outside the gene matches. The CDR3 coding sequence is TGTGCCAGCAGCTCCAGCGGGAGAGGGGAGACCCAGTACTTC. This translates into CASSSSGRGETQYF. Looking up the rest from reference TRBV11-2 and TRBJ2-5 gives the full variable domain: EAGVAQSPRYKIIEKRQSVAFWCNPISGHATLYWYQQILGQGPKLLIQFQNNGVVDDSQLPKDRFSAERLKGVDSTLKIQPAKLEDSAVYLCASSSSGRGETQYFGPGTRLLVL.